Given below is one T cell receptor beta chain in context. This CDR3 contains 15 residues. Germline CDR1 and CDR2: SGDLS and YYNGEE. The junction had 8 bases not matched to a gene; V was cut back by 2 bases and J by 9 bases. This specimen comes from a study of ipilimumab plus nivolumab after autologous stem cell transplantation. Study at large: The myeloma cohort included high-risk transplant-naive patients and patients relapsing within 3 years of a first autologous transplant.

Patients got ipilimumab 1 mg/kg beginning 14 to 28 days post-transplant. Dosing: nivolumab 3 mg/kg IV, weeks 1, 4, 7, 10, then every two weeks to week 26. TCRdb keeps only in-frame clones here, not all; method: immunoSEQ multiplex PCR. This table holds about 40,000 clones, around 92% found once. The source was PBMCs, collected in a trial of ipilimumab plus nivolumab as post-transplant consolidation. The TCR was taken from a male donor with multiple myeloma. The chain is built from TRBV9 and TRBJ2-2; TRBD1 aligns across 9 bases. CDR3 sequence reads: CASSVRTGEYRELFF. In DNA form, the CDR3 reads TGTGCCAGCAGCGTGAGGACAGGGGAATATAGGGAGCTGTTTTTT.